This T cell receptor (beta chain) was obtained from a study of early T cells in non-severe SARS-CoV-2 infection. For the study at large: Unpaired chains resulted from sequencing bulk RNA of unsorted whole blood. General observations from the study: VDJdb-based annotation leaned toward anti-spike CD8 responses and missed private and CD4 specificities.

The CDR3 has 12 amino acids. The germline gives CDR1 DFQATT, CDR2 SNEGSKA (reference sequence). Deletions cut 6 bases from V and 7 bases from J, with 13 bases between. The TCR library protocol attached unique molecular identifiers to the individual cDNA molecules. From the 5' RACE reads, TCRdb called clonotypes with MiXCR, one entry per CDR3 protein. The repertoire holds tens of thousands of distinct CDR3 sequences, with over 5% as singletons. This clonotype was seen only a few times. Antigen specificity is unknown. Sequenced: whole blood. The clonotype was recovered from an adult who was a healthcare worker with PCR-confirmed SARS-CoV-2 infection or an uninfected control (not recorded which). This chain connects TRBV20-1 to TRBJ2-1; D is perhaps TRBD2 (6 bases). The CDR3 here is CSAGLAGNEQFF. CDR3 nucleotide sequence: TGCAGTGCAGGCCTTGCGGGGAATGAGCAGTTCTTC.